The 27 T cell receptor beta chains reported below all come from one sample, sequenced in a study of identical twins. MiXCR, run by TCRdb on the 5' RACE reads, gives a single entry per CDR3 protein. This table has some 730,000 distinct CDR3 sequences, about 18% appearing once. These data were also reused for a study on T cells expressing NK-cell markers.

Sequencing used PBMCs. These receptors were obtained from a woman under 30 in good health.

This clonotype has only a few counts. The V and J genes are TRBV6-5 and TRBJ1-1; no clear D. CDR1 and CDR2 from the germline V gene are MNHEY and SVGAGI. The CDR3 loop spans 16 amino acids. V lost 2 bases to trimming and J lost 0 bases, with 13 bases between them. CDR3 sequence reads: CASSYVPQSLNTEAFF. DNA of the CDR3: TGTGCCAGCAGTTACGTCCCCCAGAGTCTGAACACTGAAGCTTTCTTT.

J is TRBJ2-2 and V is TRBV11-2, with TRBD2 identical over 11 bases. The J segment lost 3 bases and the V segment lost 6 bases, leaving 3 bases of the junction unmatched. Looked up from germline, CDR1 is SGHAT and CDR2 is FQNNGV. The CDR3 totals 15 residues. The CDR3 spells CASRLGLADTGELFF. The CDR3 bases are TGTGCCAGCAGACTGGGACTAGCGGACACCGGGGAGCTGTTTTTT.

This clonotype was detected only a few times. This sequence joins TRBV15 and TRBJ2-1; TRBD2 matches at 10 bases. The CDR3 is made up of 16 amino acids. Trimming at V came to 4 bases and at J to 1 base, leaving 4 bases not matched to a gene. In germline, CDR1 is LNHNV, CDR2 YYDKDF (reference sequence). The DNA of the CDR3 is TGTGCCACCAGCAAGGAGCGGGAGGGTTCCTACAATGAGCAGTTCTTC. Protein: CATSKEREGSYNEQFF.

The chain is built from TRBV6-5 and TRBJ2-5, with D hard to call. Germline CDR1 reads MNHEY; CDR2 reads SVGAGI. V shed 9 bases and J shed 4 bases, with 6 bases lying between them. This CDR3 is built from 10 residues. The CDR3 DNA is TGTGCCAGAAGACGAGAGACCCAGTACTTC. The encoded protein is CARRRETQYF.

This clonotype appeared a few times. The DNA of the CDR3 is TGCAGTGCTGGCTCTGGGACAGGGTTTGGCTATGGCTACACCTTC. Its translation: CSAGSGTGFGYGYTF. The chain couples TRBV20-1 to TRBJ1-2; 9 bases align to TRBD1. This CDR3 is 15 amino acids long. V lost 5 bases, J lost 4 bases, and 11 bases stayed unmatched. In germline, CDR1 is DFQATT, CDR2 SNEGSKA (reference sequence).

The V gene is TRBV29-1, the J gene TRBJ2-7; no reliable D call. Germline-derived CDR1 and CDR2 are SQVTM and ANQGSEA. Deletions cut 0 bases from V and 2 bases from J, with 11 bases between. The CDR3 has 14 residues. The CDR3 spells CSVEDRSTAYEQYF. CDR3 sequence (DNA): TGCAGCGTTGAAGATCGGTCTACAGCCTACGAGCAGTACTTC.

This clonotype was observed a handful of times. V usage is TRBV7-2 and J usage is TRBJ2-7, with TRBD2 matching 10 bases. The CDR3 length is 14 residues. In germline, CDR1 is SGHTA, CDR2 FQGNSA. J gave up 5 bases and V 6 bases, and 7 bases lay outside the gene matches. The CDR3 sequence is CASRPSGRNHEQYF. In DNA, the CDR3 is TGTGCCAGCAGACCTAGCGGGAGAAATCACGAGCAGTACTTC.

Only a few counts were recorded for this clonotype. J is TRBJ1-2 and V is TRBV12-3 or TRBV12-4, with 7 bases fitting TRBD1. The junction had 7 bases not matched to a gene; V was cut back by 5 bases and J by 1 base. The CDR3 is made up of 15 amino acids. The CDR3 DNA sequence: TGTGCCAGCAGTAGTAAACAGGGGCGTAACTATGGCTACACCTTC. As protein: CASSSKQGRNYGYTF.

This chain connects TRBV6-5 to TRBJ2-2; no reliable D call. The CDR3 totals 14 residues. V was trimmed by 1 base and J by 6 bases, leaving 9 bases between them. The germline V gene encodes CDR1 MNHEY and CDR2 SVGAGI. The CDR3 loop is CASSYYSPPGELFF. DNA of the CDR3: TGTGCCAGCAGTTACTACTCACCCCCCGGGGAGCTGTTTTTT.

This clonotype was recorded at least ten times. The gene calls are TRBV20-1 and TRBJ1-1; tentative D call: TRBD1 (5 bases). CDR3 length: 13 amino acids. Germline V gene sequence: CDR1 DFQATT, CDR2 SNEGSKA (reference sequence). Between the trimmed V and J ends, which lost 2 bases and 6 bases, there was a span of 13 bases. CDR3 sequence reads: CSARPGQLSEAFF. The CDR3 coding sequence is TGCAGTGCTAGACCCGGACAACTTTCTGAAGCTTTCTTT.

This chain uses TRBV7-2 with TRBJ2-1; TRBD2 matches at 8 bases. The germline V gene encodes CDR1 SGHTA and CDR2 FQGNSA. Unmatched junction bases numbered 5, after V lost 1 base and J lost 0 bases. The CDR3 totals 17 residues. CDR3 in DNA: TGTGCCAGCAGCTTAGTGCAACTAGCGGACTCCTACAATGAGCAGTTCTTC. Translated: CASSLVQLADSYNEQFF.

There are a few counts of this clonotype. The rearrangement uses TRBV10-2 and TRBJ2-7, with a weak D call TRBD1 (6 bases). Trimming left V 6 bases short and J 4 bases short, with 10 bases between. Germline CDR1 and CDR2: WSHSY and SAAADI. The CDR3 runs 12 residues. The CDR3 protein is CASRAQGYEQYF. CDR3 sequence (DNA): TGCGCCAGCAGAGCGCAGGGGTACGAGCAGTACTTC.

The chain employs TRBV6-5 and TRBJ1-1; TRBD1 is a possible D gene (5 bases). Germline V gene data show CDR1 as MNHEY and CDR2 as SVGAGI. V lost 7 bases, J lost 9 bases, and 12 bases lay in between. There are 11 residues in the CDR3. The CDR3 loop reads CASTQGLKAFF. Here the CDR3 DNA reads TGTGCCAGCACCCAGGGACTGAAAGCTTTCTTT.

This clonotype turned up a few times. DNA for the CDR3: TGTGCCAGCGGTCTCCGGGACGGAGGCTACAATGAGCAGTTCTTC. Translation gives CASGLRDGGYNEQFF. V and J are TRBV5-4 and TRBJ2-1, with D perhaps given as TRBD1 or TRBD2 (5 bases each). V dropped 7 bases and J dropped 3 bases, with 17 bases sitting between them. CDR3 size: 15 residues. The germline V gene has CDR1 SGHNT and CDR2 YYREEE (reference sequence).

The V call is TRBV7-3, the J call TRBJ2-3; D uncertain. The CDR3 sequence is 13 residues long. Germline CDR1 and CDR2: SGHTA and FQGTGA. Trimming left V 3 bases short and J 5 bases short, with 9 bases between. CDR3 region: CASSFIARDTQYF. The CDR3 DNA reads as TGTGCCAGCAGCTTCATCGCACGAGATACGCAGTATTTT.

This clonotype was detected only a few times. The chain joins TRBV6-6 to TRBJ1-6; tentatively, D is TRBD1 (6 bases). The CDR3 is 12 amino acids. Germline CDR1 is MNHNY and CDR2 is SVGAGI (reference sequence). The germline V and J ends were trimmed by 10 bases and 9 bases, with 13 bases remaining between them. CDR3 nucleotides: TGTGCCACTACAGGGTCGGGTTCACCCCTCCACTTT. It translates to CATTGSGSPLHF.

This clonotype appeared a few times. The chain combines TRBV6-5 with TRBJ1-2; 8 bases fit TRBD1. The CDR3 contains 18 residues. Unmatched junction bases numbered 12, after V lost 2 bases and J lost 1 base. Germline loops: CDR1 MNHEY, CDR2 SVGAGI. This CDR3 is CASSYGGTRGRGNYGYTF. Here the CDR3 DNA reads TGTGCCAGCAGTTACGGTGGGACCAGGGGGCGCGGTAACTATGGCTACACCTTC.

The CDR3 nucleotides are TGTGCCATCCAACGCACAGATACGCAGTATTTT. This encodes CAIQRTDTQYF. This chain joins TRBV10-3 and TRBJ2-3; no clear D gene. This CDR3 is 11 amino acids long. Germline assignment: CDR1 ENHRY and CDR2 SYGVKD. V dropped 8 bases and J dropped 1 base, with 4 bases sitting between them.

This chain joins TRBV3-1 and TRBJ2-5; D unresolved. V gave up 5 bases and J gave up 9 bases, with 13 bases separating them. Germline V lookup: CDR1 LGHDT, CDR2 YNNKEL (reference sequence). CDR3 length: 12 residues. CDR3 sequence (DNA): TGTGCCAGCAGCGGCTTAGCTTCAGCCCAGTACTTC. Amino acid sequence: CASSGLASAQYF.

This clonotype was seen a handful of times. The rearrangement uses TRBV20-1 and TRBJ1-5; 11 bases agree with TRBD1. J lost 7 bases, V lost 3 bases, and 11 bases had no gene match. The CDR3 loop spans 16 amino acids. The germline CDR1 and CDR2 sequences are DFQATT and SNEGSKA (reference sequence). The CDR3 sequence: CSASTRDRGANQPQHF. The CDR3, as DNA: TGCAGTGCTAGCACCCGGGACAGGGGGGCAAACCAGCCCCAGCATTTT.

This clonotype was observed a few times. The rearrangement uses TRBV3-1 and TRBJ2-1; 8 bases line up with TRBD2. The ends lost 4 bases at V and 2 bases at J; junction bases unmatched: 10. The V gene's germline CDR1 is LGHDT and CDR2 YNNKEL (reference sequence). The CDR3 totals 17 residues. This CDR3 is CASSPAAAGGPYNEQFF. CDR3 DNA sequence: TGTGCCAGCAGCCCGGCCGCCGCGGGGGGCCCCTACAATGAGCAGTTCTTC.

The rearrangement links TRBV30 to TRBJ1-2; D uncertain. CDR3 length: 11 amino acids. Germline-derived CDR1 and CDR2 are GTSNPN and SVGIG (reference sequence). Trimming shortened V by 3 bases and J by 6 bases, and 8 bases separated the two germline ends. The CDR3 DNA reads TGTGCCTGGAGCAGAAGGCATGGCTACACCTTC. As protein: CAWSRRHGYTF.

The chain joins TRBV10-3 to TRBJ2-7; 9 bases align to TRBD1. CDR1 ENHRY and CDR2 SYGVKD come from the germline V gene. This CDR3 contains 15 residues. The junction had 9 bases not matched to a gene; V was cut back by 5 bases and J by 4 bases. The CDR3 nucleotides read TGTGCCATCAGTCAGACCGGGACAGGGAGTTACGAGCAGTACTTC. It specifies CAISQTGTGSYEQYF.

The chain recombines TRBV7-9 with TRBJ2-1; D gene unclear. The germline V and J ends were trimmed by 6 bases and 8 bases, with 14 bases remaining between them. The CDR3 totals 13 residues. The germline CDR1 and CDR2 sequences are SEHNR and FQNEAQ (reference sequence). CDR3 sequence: CASRPSLGDEQFF. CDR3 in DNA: TGTGCCAGCAGGCCGTCCCTGGGCGATGAGCAGTTCTTC.

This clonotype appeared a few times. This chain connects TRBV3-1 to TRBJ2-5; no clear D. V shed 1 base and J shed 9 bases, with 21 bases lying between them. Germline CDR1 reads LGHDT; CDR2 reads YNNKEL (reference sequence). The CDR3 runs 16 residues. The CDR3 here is CASSQGAIKRFAAQYF. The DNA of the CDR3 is TGTGCCAGCAGCCAAGGGGCGATTAAGAGATTTGCGGCCCAGTACTTC.

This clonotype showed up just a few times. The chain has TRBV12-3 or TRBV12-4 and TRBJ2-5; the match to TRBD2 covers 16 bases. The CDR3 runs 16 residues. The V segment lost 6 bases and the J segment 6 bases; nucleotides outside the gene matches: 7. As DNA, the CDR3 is TGTGCCAGCAGCTCGGGACTAGCGGGGGGGCTAAAGACCCAGTACTTC. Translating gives CASSSGLAGGLKTQYF.

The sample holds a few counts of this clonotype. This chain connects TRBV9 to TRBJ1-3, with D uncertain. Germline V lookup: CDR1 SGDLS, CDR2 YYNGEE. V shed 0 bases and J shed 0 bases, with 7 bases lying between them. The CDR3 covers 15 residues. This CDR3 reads CASSVGGYSGNTIYF. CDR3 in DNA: TGTGCCAGCAGCGTAGGCGGGTACTCTGGAAACACCATATATTTT.